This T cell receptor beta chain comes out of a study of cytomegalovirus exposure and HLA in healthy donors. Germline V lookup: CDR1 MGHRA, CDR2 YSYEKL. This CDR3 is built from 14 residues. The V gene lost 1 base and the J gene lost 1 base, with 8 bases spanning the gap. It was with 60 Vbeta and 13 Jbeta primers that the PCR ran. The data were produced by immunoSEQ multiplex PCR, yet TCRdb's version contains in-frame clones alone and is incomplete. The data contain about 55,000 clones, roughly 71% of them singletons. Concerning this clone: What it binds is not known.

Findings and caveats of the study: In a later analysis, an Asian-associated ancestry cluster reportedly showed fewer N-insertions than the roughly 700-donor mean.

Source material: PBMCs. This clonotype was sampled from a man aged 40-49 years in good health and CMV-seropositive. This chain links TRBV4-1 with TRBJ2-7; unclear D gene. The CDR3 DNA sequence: TGCGCCAGCAGCCAAGTCGGAGCTTCCTACGAGCAGTACTTC. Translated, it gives CASSQVGASYEQYF.